There are a few counts of the clone carrying this T cell receptor beta chain. Its matching antigen is unknown. The source of the sample is a study of vaccination and CD4 T cells after COVID-19. On the study more broadly: Typically, post-vaccine samples were obtained a median about 79 days after dose two, within a range of 14 to 241. Control cultures used a CEFX viral epitope pool, an HIV-1 Nef peptide pool, or no peptide. Study-level points and caveats: Apart from involving relatively few convalescent patients, the work omitted early post-infection timepoints.

Sequencing of cultured CD4+ T cell DNA used the Oncomine TCR Beta short-read assay. Genomic DNA was isolated from cultured CD4+ T cells. TCRdb itself ran the PCR reads through MiXCR, one entry per CDR3 protein. The table lists about 15,000 distinct CDR3 sequences, 45% to 50% of them singletons. The V end lost 3 bases, the J end lost 0 bases, and 8 bases lay between the germline ends. Germline loops: CDR1 MNHEY, CDR2 SMNVEV (reference sequence). This CDR3 has 14 amino acids. The treatment is: approximately 11-day PBMC culture with coronavirus spike peptide pools or control peptides (ViraFEST assay). The chain joins TRBV27 to TRBJ1-2; no reliable D call. This clonotype was sampled from a human donor who had recovered from COVID-19. Sequenced sample: CD4+ T cells from blood, cultured in vitro. The CDR3 bases are TGTGCCAGCAGTTTTAACGGGGCTAACTATGGCTACACCTTC. Its translation is CASSFNGANYGYTF.